The rows below give T cell receptor beta chains drawn from one sample of a study of control samples from healthy donors and cancer patients. Assay: immunoSEQ multiplex PCR; the TCRdb copy retains only in-frame clones and omits some. Found here are 60,000 to 95,000 clones, about nine tenths of them singletons; the top ten hold approximately 9.8%. Sequenced material: PBMCs. These receptors came from a woman between 50 and 59 years old with colorectal cancer. CDR3s include the opening cysteine and the closing phenylalanine or tryptophan. The order of the fields is V gene, D gene, clone size, J gene, CDR3 DNA, CDR3 protein. A D gene is named only where the DNA matches it firmly. Expanded clones get a size class; other rows say once, few or many, or leave the size out.

V: TRBV10-3; D: .; size: .; J: TRBJ1-6; DNA: TGTGCCTCCCAGGGTCAGGGAGGGTTGAATAATTCACCCCTCCACTTT; CDR3: CASQGQGGLNNSPLHF
V: TRBV5-8; D: .; size: .; J: TRBJ2-5; DNA: TGTGCCAGCAGGCGTGGGGGGGCAGAAGAGACCCAGTACTTC; CDR3: CASRRGGAEETQYF
V: TRBV4-2; D: .; size: .; J: TRBJ1-1; DNA: TGTGCCAGCAGCCAAGGGGGGACAAAGAACACTGAAGCTTTCTTT; CDR3: CASSQGGTKNTEAFF
V: TRBV19; D: .; size: .; J: TRBJ1-2; DNA: TGTGCCAGTAGGCAATCCGGGACACCGAGCAGCTACACCTTC; CDR3: CASRQSGTPSSYTF
V: TRBV30; D: .; size: .; J: TRBJ1-1; DNA: TGTGCCTGGGGTATACACAACACTGAAGCTTTCTTT; CDR3: CAWGIHNTEAFF
V: TRBV5-4; D: .; size: .; J: TRBJ1-1; DNA: TGTGCCAGCAGCTTGGCCAAGGGGGGCACTGAAGCTTTCTTT; CDR3: CASSLAKGGTEAFF
V: TRBV6-5; D: .; size: .; J: TRBJ2-3; DNA: TGTGCCAGCAGTAACCCCACAGATACGCAGTATTTT; CDR3: CASSNPTDTQYF
V: TRBV6-4; D: .; size: .; J: TRBJ1-6; DNA: TGTGCCAGCCTCTCTCCCCGGGACGTTGATTCACCCCTCCACTTT; CDR3: CASLSPRDVDSPLHF
V: TRBV3-1/TRBV3-2; D: TRBD1; size: .; J: TRBJ1-2; DNA: TGTGCCAGCAGCCAGCAGGGGGCGACAGGGTATGGCTACACCTTC; CDR3: CASSQQGATGYGYTF
V: TRBV18; D: .; size: .; J: TRBJ1-6; DNA: TGTGCCAGCTCAGGGGCCAACTCACCCCTCCACTTT; CDR3: CASSGANSPLHF
V: TRBV30; D: TRBD1; size: .; J: TRBJ1-5; DNA: TGTGCCTGGAGTGTACGAAATTTGGCAGGACAGGGAAATCAGCCCCAGCATTTT; CDR3: CAWSVRNLAGQGNQPQHF
V: TRBV19; D: TRBD1; size: .; J: TRBJ2-5; DNA: TGTGCCAGTAGTAGACAGGGTGGACAAGAGACCCAGTACTTC; CDR3: CASSRQGGQETQYF
V: TRBV6-2/TRBV6-3; D: TRBD2; size: .; J: TRBJ2-1; DNA: TGTGCCAGCAGTTACTCCCTCGGGGGGGCTAGATATGAGCAGTTCTTC; CDR3: CASSYSLGGARYEQFF
V: TRBV5-1; D: TRBD1; size: .; J: TRBJ1-1; DNA: TGCGCCAGCAGCCCGGGACAGGGCAACACTGAAGCTTTCTTT; CDR3: CASSPGQGNTEAFF
V: TRBV6-6; D: .; size: once; J: TRBJ1-1; DNA: TGTGCCAGCACTATAATCGGGTGGGGGAACACTGAAGCTTTCTTT; CDR3: CASTIIGWGNTEAFF
V: TRBV28; D: .; size: .; J: TRBJ1-1; DNA: TGTGCCAGCAGTGCCCCTGGTAACATAGGTGAAGCTTTCTTT; CDR3: CASSAPGNIGEAFF
V: TRBV28; D: .; size: .; J: TRBJ2-4; DNA: TGTGCCAGCACCCCCGGGGTAGCCAAAAACATTCAGTACTTC; CDR3: CASTPGVAKNIQYF
V: TRBV7-6; D: .; size: .; J: TRBJ1-6; DNA: TGTGCCAGCAGCTTAGCCCTCCCGGACAACCGCAATTCACCCCTCCACTTT; CDR3: CASSLALPDNRNSPLHF
V: TRBV4-3; D: TRBD2; size: once; J: TRBJ2-3; DNA: TGCGCCAGCAGCCAAGTTCAGCGGCGGGGGACAGATACGCAGTATTTT; CDR3: CASSQVQRRGTDTQYF
V: TRBV7-9; D: .; size: .; J: TRBJ1-1; DNA: TGTGCCAGCAGTCCATCCGGGACCCAAGGGGCTTTCTTT; CDR3: CASSPSGTQGAFF
V: TRBV6-4; D: .; size: once; J: TRBJ2-2; DNA: TGTGCCAGCAGTGACATCAAAGAGGGGTCGGACACCGGGGAGCTGTTTTTT; CDR3: CASSDIKEGSDTGELFF
V: TRBV18; D: .; size: .; J: TRBJ1-2; DNA: TGTGCCAGCTCACCACCGACTAGGAACTATGGCTACACCTTC; CDR3: CASSPPTRNYGYTF
V: TRBV18; D: .; size: once; J: TRBJ1-1; DNA: TGTGCCAGCTCACCACCGCAGGGGATGGGGACTGAAGCTTTCTTT; CDR3: CASSPPQGMGTEAFF
V: TRBV19; D: .; size: .; J: TRBJ2-5; DNA: TGTGCCAGTAGTCCCCGACGGGCCGACCCTCCGTACTTC; CDR3: CASSPRRADPPYF
V: TRBV6-1; D: TRBD1; size: .; J: TRBJ1-5; DNA: TGTGCCAGCAGTGAAGCGCGGGGACAGGGATTTCAGCCCCAGCATTTT; CDR3: CASSEARGQGFQPQHF
V: TRBV6-1; D: .; size: .; J: TRBJ1-3; DNA: TGTGCCAGCAGTCAAGCCATCTCTGGAAACACCATATATTTT; CDR3: CASSQAISGNTIYF
V: TRBV29-1; D: .; size: .; J: TRBJ1-2; DNA: TGCAGCGTTGAGCAATCCGGACGGCAGATCTATGGCTACACCTTC; CDR3: CSVEQSGRQIYGYTF
V: TRBV24-1; D: .; size: .; J: TRBJ1-2; DNA: TGTGCCACCAGTGACCACTCAGTTTTTAATGGCTACACCTTC; CDR3: CATSDHSVFNGYTF
V: TRBV5-1; D: .; size: .; J: TRBJ1-1; DNA: TGCGCCAGCAGCTTAGCAGAGATGGACACTGAAGCTTTCTTT; CDR3: CASSLAEMDTEAFF
V: TRBV2; D: TRBD1; size: .; J: TRBJ1-2; DNA: TGTGCCAGCACTACCACAGGGGCCTATGGCTACACCTTC; CDR3: CASTTTGAYGYTF
V: TRBV15; D: .; size: once; J: TRBJ1-3; DNA: TGTGCCACCAGCAGAGATTTTGGCGGAAACACCATATATTTT; CDR3: CATSRDFGGNTIYF
V: TRBV6-1; D: .; size: .; J: TRBJ2-3; DNA: TGTGCCAGCAGAGAAGGACAGTTCCCCAGCACAGATACGCAGTATTTT; CDR3: CASREGQFPSTDTQYF
V: TRBV10-2; D: .; size: .; J: TRBJ1-1; DNA: TGCGCCAGCAGTGAGTACGGAGGGGGCACTGAAGCTTTCTTT; CDR3: CASSEYGGGTEAFF